This T cell receptor beta chain was obtained from a study of T cell repertoires in cytomegalovirus infection. This clonotype appeared many times. Its matching antigen is unknown. Per germline, CDR1 SGHVS and CDR2 FQNEAQ. The CDR3 is 17 amino acids. V was shortened by 6 bases and J by 3 bases, with 24 bases between the two germline ends. Study results and caveats: In two of eight donors, the top clonotype was HLA-C-restricted CMV-specific.

TCRdb passed the reads through MiXCR, listing each CDR3 protein once. The sample consists of 400,000 or so distinct CDR3 sequences, 31% of them appearing once. The receptor's source is a human donor in good health (CMV status not recorded). Some clones in this sample may be carry-over from other donors' samples. This sequence joins TRBV7-8 and TRBJ2-7; D unresolved. Sequencing input: PBMCs. The CDR3 loop is CASSSVLTNPRIYEQYF. The CDR3 nucleotides are TGTGCCAGCAGTTCAGTCCTTACTAACCCCAGAATCTACGAGCAGTACTTC.